Listed below are T cell receptor beta chains from one sample, sequenced in a study of T cell responses to AZD1222 COVID-19 vaccine. Some clones are missing from TCRdb's copy, which holds only in-frame ones; the method was immunoSEQ multiplex PCR. There are over 110,000 clones in the sample; approximately 92% occur only once, and 2.5% to 3.5% lies in the top ten. The sequenced sample was peripheral blood, obtained on day 0 of AZD1222 vaccination. Receptors originate from an adult in good health. CDR3s include the opening cysteine and the closing phenylalanine or tryptophan. The D gene is left open where the match is weak. Size values are once, few and many counts, or a class for expanded clones, and some rows have none.

V: TRBV28
J: TRBJ2-2
size: .
D: TRBD1
DNA: TGTGCCAGCAGTTCGGGACAGGGGGACACCGGGGAGCTGTTTTTT
CDR3: CASSSGQGDTGELFF

V: TRBV12-3/TRBV12-4
J: TRBJ1-5
size: .
D: .
DNA: TGTGCCAGCAGTCTCCAAGACTCCCAGCCCCAGCATTTT
CDR3: CASSLQDSQPQHF

V: TRBV28
J: TRBJ1-2
size: few
D: .
DNA: TGTGCCAGCAGTTTGATCGCGTGGGGCTACACCTTC
CDR3: CASSLIAWGYTF

V: TRBV10-3
J: TRBJ2-7
size: .
D: .
DNA: TGTGCCATCAGTGACTCCTACGAGCAGTACTTC
CDR3: CAISDSYEQYF

V: TRBV9
J: TRBJ2-1
size: .
D: TRBD2
DNA: TGTGCCAGCAGCGGCTTAATAGCGGGAGGGTACAATGAGCAGTTCTTC
CDR3: CASSGLIAGGYNEQFF

V: TRBV3-1/TRBV3-2
J: TRBJ1-4
size: .
D: TRBD1
DNA: TGTGCCAGCAGCGAGCGACCCCGGACAGGTGAAAAACTGTTTTTT
CDR3: CASSERPRTGEKLFF

V: TRBV7-6
J: TRBJ1-5
size: .
D: TRBD1
DNA: TGTGCCAGCAGCGGGGACAGGGGGCAAGGGGAGCCCCAGCATTTT
CDR3: CASSGDRGQGEPQHF

V: TRBV27
J: TRBJ2-5
size: .
D: TRBD1
DNA: TGTGCCAGCAGTCCAAACAGGGGGCAAGAGACCCAGTACTTC
CDR3: CASSPNRGQETQYF

V: TRBV1
J: TRBJ2-2
size: once
D: .
DNA: TGCACCAGCAGCCACCAAGAGCCTCTCCCGCGTACGAACACCGGGGAGCTGTTTTTT
CDR3: CTSSHQEPLPRTNTGELFF

V: TRBV5-1
J: TRBJ2-3
size: .
D: .
DNA: TGCGCCAGCAGCGGGAGGACCACAGATACGCAGTATTTT
CDR3: CASSGRTTDTQYF

V: TRBV30
J: TRBJ2-2
size: .
D: TRBD2
DNA: TGTGCCTGGAGTGCTGGGACTAGCGGCACCGGGGAGCTGTTTTTT
CDR3: CAWSAGTSGTGELFF

V: TRBV12-3/TRBV12-4
J: TRBJ2-3
size: .
D: .
DNA: TGTGCCAGCACGACTAGTTTCCGGAGTACGCAGTATTTT
CDR3: CASTTSFRSTQYF

V: TRBV18
J: TRBJ2-2
size: .
D: TRBD2
DNA: TGTGCCAGCTCACCAGCGGGAGGGCCTACCGGGGAGCTGTTTTTT
CDR3: CASSPAGGPTGELFF

V: TRBV11-1
J: TRBJ2-7
size: .
D: TRBD1
DNA: TGTGCCAGCAGCCTACGGGACAGGGGTTACGAGCAGTACTTC
CDR3: CASSLRDRGYEQYF

V: TRBV3-1/TRBV3-2
J: TRBJ1-4
size: once
D: .
DNA: TGTGCCAGCAGCCCGGGACACCTCATTGCAACTAATGAAAAACTGTTTTTT
CDR3: CASSPGHLIATNEKLFF

V: TRBV6-4
J: TRBJ1-2
size: once
D: .
DNA: TGTGCCAGCAGTGACTCAACGAGGCGAGACCTCGGGTATGGCTACACCTTC
CDR3: CASSDSTRRDLGYGYTF

V: TRBV24-1
J: TRBJ1-2
size: once
D: TRBD1
DNA: TGTGCCACCAGTGACTCAACGACAGGGGACTATGGCTACACCTTC
CDR3: CATSDSTTGDYGYTF

V: TRBV5-1
J: TRBJ1-1
size: .
D: .
DNA: TGCGCCAGCAGCCTACGAAGTGGGACATCGGGGGGGACTGAAGCTTTCTTT
CDR3: CASSLRSGTSGGTEAFF

V: TRBV29-1
J: TRBJ1-3
size: once
D: .
DNA: TGCAGCGTTGTTCCCTCTGGAAACACCATATATTTT
CDR3: CSVVPSGNTIYF

V: TRBV7-8
J: TRBJ1-1
size: .
D: TRBD1
DNA: TGTGCCAGCAGCTTAGCTCCCGGGACAGTGAACACTGAAGCTTTCTTT
CDR3: CASSLAPGTVNTEAFF

V: TRBV15
J: TRBJ1-1
size: .
D: .
DNA: TGTGCCACCAGCAGGGGGGAGAACACTGAAGCTTTCTTT
CDR3: CATSRGENTEAFF

V: TRBV9
J: TRBJ2-7
size: .
D: TRBD2
DNA: TGTGCCAGCAGCGCCCGATCTAGCGGGAGTTATGGGGGCGAGCAGTACTTC
CDR3: CASSARSSGSYGGEQYF

V: TRBV3-1/TRBV3-2
J: TRBJ2-7
size: .
D: TRBD2
DNA: TGTGCCAGCAGCCAAGGACTAGCGGGAGACTACGAGCAGTACTTC
CDR3: CASSQGLAGDYEQYF

V: TRBV5-5
J: TRBJ1-5
size: .
D: TRBD1
DNA: TGTGCCAGCAGCCCCCGGGAGGGGGCCGGTCAGCCCCAGCATTTT
CDR3: CASSPREGAGQPQHF

V: TRBV30
J: TRBJ1-4
size: once
D: .
DNA: TGTGCCTGGAGTCCGACCTCCAATGAAAAACTGTTTTTT
CDR3: CAWSPTSNEKLFF

V: TRBV2
J: TRBJ2-2
size: .
D: .
DNA: TGTGCCACGACCCGGGGCACCGGGGAGCTGTTTTTT
CDR3: CATTRGTGELFF

V: TRBV4-2
J: TRBJ2-1
size: once
D: TRBD2
DNA: TGTGCCAGCAGCCAAGATCGGGGTAGCGGGAGTCAGGAGTTCTTC
CDR3: CASSQDRGSGSQEFF

V: TRBV5-5
J: TRBJ1-5
size: .
D: .
DNA: TGTGCCAGCAGCGCGGGACTCCCCTATCAGCCCCAGCATTTT
CDR3: CASSAGLPYQPQHF

V: TRBV10-2
J: TRBJ1-1
size: .
D: .
DNA: TGCGCCAGCAGGGGACATAGGGACACTGAAGCTTTCTTT
CDR3: CASRGHRDTEAFF

V: TRBV6-6
J: TRBJ2-3
size: .
D: TRBD2
DNA: TGTGCCAGCAGTTACTCGACTAGCGGATCGACAGATACGCAGTATTTT
CDR3: CASSYSTSGSTDTQYF

V: TRBV5-4
J: TRBJ2-7
size: .
D: TRBD1
DNA: TGTGCCAGCAGCGCACCGGGACAGGCTACCTACGAGCAGTACTTC
CDR3: CASSAPGQATYEQYF

V: TRBV9
J: TRBJ2-7
size: .
D: .
DNA: TGTGCCAGCAGCCCCCGCTCCCCCTCCTACGAGCAGTACTTC
CDR3: CASSPRSPSYEQYF

V: TRBV2
J: TRBJ1-2
size: .
D: .
DNA: TGTGCCAGCAGTGCGGAGGGGACGGACTATGGCTACACCTTC
CDR3: CASSAEGTDYGYTF

V: TRBV12-5
J: TRBJ1-2
size: .
D: .
DNA: TGTGCTAGTGGTTTGGGACAGACCTATGGCTACACCTTC
CDR3: CASGLGQTYGYTF

V: TRBV7-9
J: TRBJ1-3
size: .
D: .
DNA: TGTGCCAGCAGCCGGGGCGGCGGAGTCTCTGGAAACACCATATATTTT
CDR3: CASSRGGGVSGNTIYF

V: TRBV15
J: TRBJ2-7
size: .
D: .
DNA: TGTGCCACCAGCAGAGCCGGGAGCTCCTACGAGCAGTACTTC
CDR3: CATSRAGSSYEQYF

V: TRBV6-1
J: TRBJ2-1
size: once
D: TRBD2
DNA: TGTGCCAGCAGTGAGCGGGGACTAGCGGGTTACAATGAGCAGTTCTTC
CDR3: CASSERGLAGYNEQFF

V: TRBV7-2
J: TRBJ2-5
size: .
D: .
DNA: TGTGCCAGCAGCTTAGTCCGGGGCTACCAAGAGACCCAGTACTTC
CDR3: CASSLVRGYQETQYF

V: TRBV12-3/TRBV12-4
J: TRBJ2-3
size: .
D: .
DNA: TGTGCCAGCCAGACCACAGATACGCAGTATTTT
CDR3: CASQTTDTQYF

V: TRBV19
J: TRBJ2-2
size: .
D: TRBD1
DNA: TGTGCCAGTACCCAGGACAGGGTAATAGGCACCGGGGAGCTGTTTTTT
CDR3: CASTQDRVIGTGELFF

V: TRBV25-1
J: TRBJ1-5
size: .
D: .
DNA: TGTGCCAGCAGTGACCCAAACCAGGGGCCGGGCAATCAGCCCCAGCATTTT
CDR3: CASSDPNQGPGNQPQHF

V: TRBV25-1
J: TRBJ2-1
size: .
D: TRBD2
DNA: TGTGCCAGCAGTGAATGGGGGGGAAGCTATAATGAGCAGTTCTTC
CDR3: CASSEWGGSYNEQFF

V: TRBV27
J: TRBJ1-4
size: .
D: .
DNA: TGTGCCAGCAGTCCTCTAGGGGATGGAGCAACTAATGAAAAACTGTTTTTT
CDR3: CASSPLGDGATNEKLFF